This record concerns one TCR beta chain sequence. The sample comes from a study of T cell responses to AZD1222 COVID-19 vaccine. The repertoire was sequenced with immunoSEQ multiplex PCR; TCRdb's copy has only in-frame clones and lacks some. The table has some 54,000 clones, around 90% seen once. The CDR3 sequence is 14 residues long. Germline V gene data show CDR1 as LNHDA and CDR2 as SQIVND (reference sequence). The germline V and J ends were trimmed by 6 bases and 4 bases, with 13 bases remaining between them. This chain uses TRBV19 with TRBJ1-3; D is undetermined. The sequence derives from an adult in good health. This specimen consisted of peripheral blood, obtained on day 0 of AZD1222 vaccination. Here the CDR3 reads CASRTTSLGNTIYF. CDR3 DNA sequence: TGTGCCAGTAGGACGACTTCGCTCGGAAACACCATATATTTT.